Listed below are T cell receptor beta chains from one sample, sequenced in a study of T cell responses to AZD1222 COVID-19 vaccine. Generated by immunoSEQ multiplex PCR, the TCRdb table keeps only in-frame clones and is missing some. The table has around 140,000 clones, 89% seen once. The input for sequencing was peripheral blood, taken on day 0 of AZD1222 vaccination. The receptors were gathered from an adult in good health. Each CDR3 is given with its conserved first and last residue. Fields, in order: V gene, D gene, J gene, clone size, CDR3 protein, CDR3 DNA. The D gene is left open where the match is weak. Where a row states a size, it is once, few, many or the class of an expanded clone; other rows omit it.

v_gene: TRBV15
d_gene: NA
j_gene: TRBJ1-4
abundance: NA
CDR3aa: CATSREIGGGEKLFF
CDR3nt: TGTGCCACCAGCAGAGAGATAGGGGGTGGTGAAAAACTGTTTTTT

v_gene: TRBV4-2
d_gene: NA
j_gene: TRBJ1-1
abundance: NA
CDR3aa: CASSRGNTEAFF
CDR3nt: TGTGCCAGCAGCCGAGGGAACACTGAAGCTTTCTTT

v_gene: TRBV11-3
d_gene: TRBD2
j_gene: TRBJ2-3
abundance: NA
CDR3aa: CASSLGSGGATDTQYF
CDR3nt: TGTGCCAGCAGCTTAGGGAGCGGGGGGGCGACAGATACGCAGTATTTT

v_gene: TRBV3-1/TRBV3-2
d_gene: NA
j_gene: TRBJ1-5
abundance: NA
CDR3aa: CASSQGHLSNQPQHF
CDR3nt: TGTGCCAGCAGCCAAGGACACCTTAGCAATCAGCCCCAGCATTTT

v_gene: TRBV5-1
d_gene: TRBD2
j_gene: TRBJ2-2
abundance: NA
CDR3aa: CASSLQAGEYSGELFF
CDR3nt: TGCGCCAGCAGCTTGCAAGCGGGAGAGTATTCCGGGGAGCTGTTTTTT

v_gene: TRBV7-6
d_gene: NA
j_gene: TRBJ1-6
abundance: NA
CDR3aa: CASSTGGLAPLHF
CDR3nt: TGTGCCAGCAGTACTGGGGGGTTGGCACCCCTCCACTTT

v_gene: TRBV19
d_gene: TRBD1
j_gene: TRBJ1-1
abundance: NA
CDR3aa: CASSLRGHTEAFF
CDR3nt: TGTGCCAGTAGTCTCAGGGGGCACACTGAAGCTTTCTTT

v_gene: TRBV30
d_gene: NA
j_gene: TRBJ1-4
abundance: NA
CDR3aa: CAWSVYDGGKTGLDEKLFF
CDR3nt: TGTGCCTGGAGTGTCTACGACGGCGGAAAGACGGGGTTGGACGAAAAACTGTTTTTT

v_gene: TRBV2
d_gene: TRBD1
j_gene: TRBJ2-2
abundance: NA
CDR3aa: CASSNGQGAGELFF
CDR3nt: TGTGCCAGCAGTAACGGACAGGGCGCCGGGGAGCTGTTTTTT

v_gene: TRBV7-9
d_gene: NA
j_gene: TRBJ1-2
abundance: NA
CDR3aa: CASSLAGVGYTF
CDR3nt: TGTGCCAGCAGCTTAGCAGGGGTCGGCTACACCTTC

v_gene: TRBV6-7
d_gene: NA
j_gene: TRBJ2-2
abundance: NA
CDR3aa: CASTKGGSGEDTGELFF
CDR3nt: TGTGCCAGCACCAAAGGGGGGAGCGGGGAGGACACCGGGGAGCTGTTTTTT

v_gene: TRBV3-1/TRBV3-2
d_gene: TRBD2
j_gene: TRBJ2-3
abundance: NA
CDR3aa: CASSQGLAGGLPQYF
CDR3nt: TGTGCCAGCAGCCAAGGACTAGCGGGGGGGCTCCCGCAGTATTTT

v_gene: TRBV7-2
d_gene: TRBD1
j_gene: TRBJ1-6
abundance: NA
CDR3aa: CASSFRQGNNSPLHF
CDR3nt: TGTGCCAGCAGCTTCAGACAGGGGAACAATTCACCCCTCCACTTT

v_gene: TRBV18
d_gene: TRBD2
j_gene: TRBJ2-5
abundance: NA
CDR3aa: CASSPSLAGGSRQETQYF
CDR3nt: TGTGCCAGCTCACCCTCGCTGGCGGGAGGAAGTCGACAAGAGACCCAGTACTTC

v_gene: TRBV7-2
d_gene: TRBD2
j_gene: TRBJ2-1
abundance: NA
CDR3aa: CASSLAVAGSSYNEQFF
CDR3nt: TGTGCCAGCAGCTTAGCAGTAGCGGGGAGCTCCTACAATGAGCAGTTCTTC

v_gene: TRBV5-4
d_gene: TRBD2
j_gene: TRBJ2-3
abundance: few
CDR3aa: CASSRELAGGPLDTQYF
CDR3nt: TGTGCCAGCAGCCGGGAACTAGCGGGGGGGCCGTTAGATACGCAGTATTTT

v_gene: TRBV29-1
d_gene: NA
j_gene: TRBJ1-1
abundance: NA
CDR3aa: CSVEDRPNTEAFF
CDR3nt: TGCAGCGTTGAGGACAGACCGAACACTGAAGCTTTCTTT

v_gene: TRBV19
d_gene: NA
j_gene: TRBJ1-4
abundance: NA
CDR3aa: CASSNRTPAKEKLFF
CDR3nt: TGTGCCAGTAGTAATCGGACACCCGCGAAGGAAAAACTGTTTTTT

v_gene: TRBV28
d_gene: TRBD2
j_gene: TRBJ2-1
abundance: NA
CDR3aa: CASSLLTSGSGNEQFF
CDR3nt: TGTGCCAGCAGTTTACTGACTAGCGGGAGTGGTAATGAGCAGTTCTTC

v_gene: TRBV6-5
d_gene: TRBD2
j_gene: TRBJ2-1
abundance: once
CDR3aa: CASSRSGDSYNEQFF
CDR3nt: TGTGCCAGCAGCCGTAGCGGGGACTCCTACAATGAGCAGTTCTTC

v_gene: TRBV28
d_gene: NA
j_gene: TRBJ1-2
abundance: NA
CDR3aa: CASSPPTANYGYTF
CDR3nt: TGTGCCAGCAGTCCCCCGACGGCTAACTATGGCTACACCTTC

v_gene: TRBV20-1
d_gene: TRBD2
j_gene: TRBJ2-7
abundance: NA
CDR3aa: CSASPSGARIYTYEQYF
CDR3nt: TGCAGTGCTAGTCCCAGCGGGGCCCGTATTTATACCTACGAGCAGTACTTC

v_gene: TRBV3-1/TRBV3-2
d_gene: TRBD2
j_gene: TRBJ2-7
abundance: NA
CDR3aa: CASSQITGTSGRAEQYF
CDR3nt: TGTGCCAGCAGCCAGATAACCGGGACTAGCGGGAGAGCCGAGCAGTACTTC

v_gene: TRBV30
d_gene: NA
j_gene: TRBJ2-2
abundance: NA
CDR3aa: CAWSTGGGGGKTGELFF
CDR3nt: TGTGCCTGGAGTACCGGCGGGGGCGGGGGAAAAACCGGGGAGCTGTTTTTT

v_gene: TRBV5-4
d_gene: TRBD2
j_gene: TRBJ2-5
abundance: NA
CDR3aa: CASSPGGTSGIETQYF
CDR3nt: TGTGCCAGCAGCCCGGGCGGAACTAGCGGGATCGAGACCCAGTACTTC

v_gene: TRBV28
d_gene: TRBD1
j_gene: TRBJ1-5
abundance: NA
CDR3aa: CASNPGQGHQPQHF
CDR3nt: TGTGCCAGCAACCCGGGACAGGGACATCAGCCCCAGCATTTT

v_gene: TRBV27
d_gene: NA
j_gene: TRBJ2-6
abundance: NA
CDR3aa: CASSFLSGANVLTF
CDR3nt: TGTGCCAGCAGTTTCCTGTCCGGGGCCAACGTCCTGACTTTC

v_gene: TRBV4-1
d_gene: NA
j_gene: TRBJ2-1
abundance: few
CDR3aa: CASSRLPGLPSYNEQFF
CDR3nt: TGCGCCAGCAGCCGATTGCCGGGACTCCCCTCCTACAATGAGCAGTTCTTC

v_gene: TRBV12-3/TRBV12-4
d_gene: NA
j_gene: TRBJ2-7
abundance: NA
CDR3aa: CASSPTYEQYF
CDR3nt: TGTGCCAGCAGTCCTACCTACGAGCAGTACTTC

v_gene: TRBV19
d_gene: NA
j_gene: TRBJ1-1
abundance: NA
CDR3aa: CASIGTPNTEAFF
CDR3nt: TGTGCCAGTATCGGGACACCGAACACTGAAGCTTTCTTT

v_gene: TRBV6-2/TRBV6-3
d_gene: NA
j_gene: TRBJ2-4
abundance: NA
CDR3aa: CASSYANTPRIQYF
CDR3nt: TGTGCCAGCAGTTACGCCAACACCCCGCGGATTCAGTACTTC

v_gene: TRBV5-4
d_gene: NA
j_gene: TRBJ1-2
abundance: NA
CDR3aa: CASSLRQGRYGYTF
CDR3nt: TGTGCCAGCAGCTTGCGCCAGGGGCGCTATGGCTACACCTTC

v_gene: TRBV24-1
d_gene: NA
j_gene: TRBJ2-1
abundance: NA
CDR3aa: CATRANEQFF
CDR3nt: TGTGCCACCAGGGCAAATGAGCAGTTCTTC

v_gene: TRBV10-3
d_gene: TRBD2
j_gene: TRBJ2-3
abundance: NA
CDR3aa: CAISESSGNTDTQYF
CDR3nt: TGTGCCATCAGTGAGTCTAGCGGGAACACAGATACGCAGTATTTT

v_gene: TRBV6-2/TRBV6-3
d_gene: NA
j_gene: TRBJ1-5
abundance: NA
CDR3aa: CASSYWGDNQPQHF
CDR3nt: TGTGCCAGCAGTTACTGGGGGGACAATCAGCCCCAGCATTTT

v_gene: TRBV5-1
d_gene: TRBD2
j_gene: TRBJ2-5
abundance: NA
CDR3aa: CASSFRLASQETQYF
CDR3nt: TGCGCCAGCAGCTTTCGACTAGCCTCCCAAGAGACCCAGTACTTC

v_gene: TRBV11-2
d_gene: NA
j_gene: TRBJ1-2
abundance: NA
CDR3aa: CASSLSGMGGYTF
CDR3nt: TGTGCCAGCAGCTTAAGTGGGATGGGGGGCTACACCTTC

v_gene: TRBV27
d_gene: TRBD2
j_gene: TRBJ2-7
abundance: few
CDR3aa: CATTWGLASSYEQYF
CDR3nt: TGTGCCACCACTTGGGGACTAGCGAGCTCCTACGAGCAGTACTTC

v_gene: TRBV29-1
d_gene: NA
j_gene: TRBJ1-1
abundance: NA
CDR3aa: CSVSIDRVEAFF
CDR3nt: TGCAGCGTTTCAATAGACCGGGTTGAAGCTTTCTTT

v_gene: TRBV2
d_gene: NA
j_gene: TRBJ2-7
abundance: once
CDR3aa: CASSEERGPYEQYF
CDR3nt: TGTGCCAGCAGTGAAGAGAGGGGCCCCTACGAGCAGTACTTC

v_gene: TRBV19
d_gene: NA
j_gene: TRBJ2-1
abundance: NA
CDR3aa: CASSPRGDDEQFF
CDR3nt: TGTGCCAGTAGTCCCAGGGGAGACGATGAGCAGTTCTTC

v_gene: TRBV5-8
d_gene: TRBD1
j_gene: TRBJ1-1
abundance: NA
CDR3aa: CASSRGQGRNTEAFF
CDR3nt: TGTGCCAGCAGCCGGGGACAGGGGCGTAACACTGAAGCTTTCTTT

v_gene: TRBV9
d_gene: TRBD1
j_gene: TRBJ1-3
abundance: NA
CDR3aa: CASSVVGQAGNTIYF
CDR3nt: TGTGCCAGCAGCGTAGTAGGACAGGCTGGAAACACCATATATTTT

v_gene: TRBV7-9
d_gene: NA
j_gene: TRBJ1-3
abundance: NA
CDR3aa: CASSLGDTIYF
CDR3nt: TGTGCCAGCAGCTTGGGAGACACCATATATTTT

v_gene: TRBV5-6
d_gene: NA
j_gene: TRBJ1-1
abundance: NA
CDR3aa: CAGKSAGATEAFF
CDR3nt: TGTGCCGGAAAGAGCGCTGGGGCCACTGAAGCTTTCTTT